These 29 T cell receptor beta chains share one sample of origin, sequenced in a study of shared T cell receptors in the human thymus. Libraries were prepared by immunoSEQ multiplex PCR; TCRdb keeps only in-frame clonotypes and omits some of them. In the table there are hundreds of thousands of clones, 80% to 90% of which are singletons. These data also featured in a second study, about human thymus T cells.

Input material: thymocytes. The receptor source for this set is a boy less than two years old with a congenital heart defect.

This clone came up once. The chain recombines TRBV7-6 with TRBJ1-2; weak D call: TRBD1 (6 bases). V lost 2 bases and J lost 2, with 18 bases in between. The CDR3 loop spans 17 amino acids. CDR1 and CDR2 (germline): SGHVS, FNYEAQ. CDR3 region: CASSLSPTTGRNYGYTF. CDR3 bases: TGTGCCAGCAGCTTATCCCCGACGACAGGTCGGAACTATGGCTACACCTTC.

V usage is TRBV7-2 and J usage is TRBJ2-3, with TRBD2 identical over 13 bases. The CDR3 contains 17 residues. J was trimmed by 7 bases and V by 3 bases; bases with no gene match: 10. Germline V gene lookup returns CDR1 SGHTA and CDR2 FQGNSA. DNA of the CDR3: TGTGCCAGCAGCTTTGCCCTAACTAGCGGGAGGGCCAATACGCAGTATTTT. Its translation: CASSFALTSGRANTQYF. Complete variable domain (other parts from reference TRBV7-2 and TRBJ2-3): GAGVSQSPSNKVTEKGKDVELRCDPISGHTALYWYRQSLGQGLEFLIYFQGNSAPDKSGLPSDRFSAERTGGSVSTLTIQRTQQEDSAVYLCASSFALTSGRANTQYFGPGTRLTVL.

CDR3 in DNA: TGTGCCAGCAGCCAAGATTCCGGGGGGGCAGATACGCAGTATTTT. It codes for CASSQDSGGADTQYF. The gene calls are TRBV14 and TRBJ2-3, with 8 bases matching TRBD2. V dropped 0 bases and J dropped 4; count of bases not matched to a gene: 3. The CDR3 is 15 residues long. The germline V gene has CDR1 SGHDN and CDR2 FVKESK. The full variable domain, with the rest looked up from reference TRBV14 and TRBJ2-3, is EAGVTQFPSHSVIEKGQTVTLRCDPISGHDNLYWYRRVMGKEIKFLLHFVKESKQDESGMPNNRFLAERTGGTYSTLKVQPAELEDSGVYFCASSQDSGGADTQYFGPGTRLTVL.

This sequence joins TRBV20-1 and TRBJ2-2; D remains ambiguous. V shed 8 bases and J shed 7 bases, with 11 bases lying between them. In germline, CDR1 is DFQATT, CDR2 SNEGSKA (reference sequence). The CDR3 runs 11 residues. The CDR3 loop is CSFQIHGELFF. The CDR3 bases are TGCAGTTTTCAAATTCACGGGGAGCTGTTTTTT.

The chain is built from TRBV28 and TRBJ2-1, with TRBD1 matching 7 bases. With 0 bases clipped from V and 3 bases from J, the junction kept 8 bases outside the gene matches. Germline V gene data show CDR1 as MDHEN and CDR2 as SYDVKM. The CDR3 totals 17 residues. The CDR3 sequence is CASSLCVLQGDYNEQFF. In DNA, the CDR3 is TGTGCCAGCAGTTTATGCGTCCTGCAGGGGGACTACAATGAGCAGTTCTTC.

The J gene is TRBJ1-1, the V gene TRBV12-5, with 7 bases that match TRBD1. V trimming: 6 bases; J trimming: 6 bases; junction bases outside the gene matches: 4. Per the germline V gene, CDR1 is LGHNT and CDR2 is FRNRAP. CDR3 length equals 12 residues. The CDR3 region is CASGNRGSEAFF. The DNA for the CDR3 is TGTGCTAGTGGCAACAGGGGCTCTGAAGCTTTCTTT. The whole variable domain, remainder taken from reference TRBV12-5 and TRBJ1-1, is DARVTQTPRHKVTEMGQEVTMRCQPILGHNTVFWYRQTMMQGLELLAYFRNRAPLDDSGMPKDRFSAEMPDATLATLKIQPSEPRDSAVYFCASGNRGSEAFFGQGTRLTVV.

This rearrangement joins TRBV19 to TRBJ1-5; TRBD1 might be the D (6 bases). Germline CDR1 is LNHDA and CDR2 is SQIVND (reference sequence). V was pared by 3 bases and J by 7 bases, with 16 bases between. There are 15 residues in the CDR3. The CDR3 DNA is TGTGCCAGTAGTATCGTCCAGGGGCGGAGGCAGCCCCAGCATTTT. Translating it yields CASSIVQGRRQPQHF.

V and J are TRBV4-1 and TRBJ2-3, with 7 bases matching TRBD2. Per germline, CDR1 MGHRA and CDR2 YSYEKL. V shed 5 bases, J shed 3 bases, and the junction held 14 bases outside the gene matches. This CDR3 has 17 amino acids. Here the CDR3 reads CASSSPSPGLPTDTQYF. The DNA for the CDR3 is TGCGCCAGCAGCTCGCCGTCTCCGGGACTACCAACAGATACGCAGTATTTT.

DNA for the CDR3: TGTGCCAGCAGTGGGCTAGAAAGCTCCTACAATGAGCAGTTCTTC. Translated, it gives CASSGLESSYNEQFF. V and J are TRBV6-1 and TRBJ2-1; D uncertain. This CDR3 is built from 15 residues. Trimming removed 4 bases at V and 0 bases at J, with 10 bases between. Looked up from germline, CDR1 is MNHNS and CDR2 is SASEGT.

V usage is TRBV5-4 and J usage is TRBJ2-7; 9 bases fit TRBD1. Germline values: CDR1 SGHNT, CDR2 YYREEE (reference sequence). The J segment lost 1 base and the V segment lost 4 bases, leaving 6 bases of the junction unmatched. The CDR3 spans 15 residues. The CDR3 DNA reads TGTGCCAGCAGCCGATCCGGGACAGGGTCCTACGAGCAGTACTTC. Amino acid sequence: CASSRSGTGSYEQYF.

Notes on this clone: In the same sample, other DNA sequences code for this CDR3. The V call is TRBV28, the J call TRBJ1-6, with 8 bases that match TRBD1. J gave up 10 bases and V 7 bases, and 9 bases lay outside the gene matches. This CDR3 contains 14 residues. Germline V gives CDR1 MDHEN, CDR2 SYDVKM. The CDR3 is CASNCQGAGSPLHF. The CDR3 DNA sequence: TGTGCCAGCAATTGTCAGGGGGCAGGCTCACCCCTCCACTTT. The whole variable domain, remainder taken from reference TRBV28 and TRBJ1-6, is DVKVTQSSRYLVKRTGEKVFLECVQDMDHENMFWYRQDPGLGLRLIYFSYDVKMKEKGDIPEGYSVSREKKERFSLILESASTNQTSMYLCASNCQGAGSPLHFGNGTRLTVT.

The chain links TRBV28 to TRBJ1-5; D ambiguous. CDR3 length: 17 amino acids. Trimming cost V 1 base and J 0 bases, with 13 bases left between them. Germline lookup yields CDR1 MDHEN and CDR2 SYDVKM. CDR3 loop: CASSLSQTVNSNQPQHF. The CDR3 nucleotides are TGTGCCAGCAGTTTATCCCAGACTGTTAATAGCAATCAGCCCCAGCATTTT.

J is TRBJ2-7 and V is TRBV5-5, with 12 nucleotides matching TRBD2. Germline V lookup: CDR1 SGHKS, CDR2 YYEKEE (reference sequence). V gave up 4 bases and J gave up 4 bases; unmatched junction bases: 9. The CDR3 covers 16 residues. CDR3 nucleotides: TGTGCCAGCAGCCCGACGGCTAGCGGGAGGGATTACGAGCAGTACTTC. Residues: CASSPTASGRDYEQYF.

Only a few counts were recorded for this clone. The gene calls are TRBV25-1 and TRBJ2-7; the D gene is possibly TRBD1 (6 bases). V was shortened by 6 bases and J by 2 bases, with 17 bases between the two germline ends. The germline V gene encodes CDR1 MGHDK and CDR2 SYGVNS. The CDR3 is 15 amino acids. CDR3 sequence (DNA): TGTGCCAGCAGGTCGTCCTGGGACAAGACCTACGAGCAGTACTTC. It encodes CASRSSWDKTYEQYF.

This clone turned up a few times. The genes are TRBV5-5 and TRBJ1-3, with D unclear. The V end was cut by 3 bases, the J end by 0 bases, with 13 bases between. Germline V lookup: CDR1 SGHKS, CDR2 YYEKEE (reference sequence). The CDR3 loop spans 16 amino acids. The CDR3 region has the DNA TGTGCCAGCAGCTCCCTTGAGATGAGCTCTGGAAACACCATATATTTT. This gives the protein CASSSLEMSSGNTIYF.

CDR3 loop: CASSQTQGVGNTIYF. The CDR3 region has the DNA TGCGCCAGCAGCCAGACACAGGGGGTAGGAAACACCATATATTTT. The chain combines TRBV4-1 with TRBJ1-3; 8 bases line up with TRBD1. Per germline, CDR1 MGHRA and CDR2 YSYEKL. CDR3 length: 15 residues. With V trimmed by 3 bases and J by 4 bases, 5 bases remained unmatched.

The chain is built from TRBV7-8 and TRBJ2-2; D is undetermined. The V end lost 5 bases, the J end lost 2 bases, and 15 bases lay between the germline ends. Germline loops: CDR1 SGHVS, CDR2 FQNEAQ. This CDR3 region has 16 residues. The CDR3: CASSLYGEINTGELFF. The CDR3 DNA follows: TGTGCCAGCAGCCTATACGGAGAGATAAACACCGGGGAGCTGTTTTTT.

The rearrangement uses TRBV7-9 and TRBJ1-2; D may be TRBD1 (5 bases). The germline V and J ends were trimmed by 1 base and 6 bases, with 12 bases remaining between them. CDR1 SEHNR and CDR2 FQNEAQ come from the germline V gene (reference sequence). CDR3 size: 14 residues. The CDR3 sequence is CASSLESSRDGYTF. For the CDR3, the DNA is TGTGCCAGCAGCTTAGAGAGTAGCAGGGATGGCTACACCTTC.

This sequence joins TRBV25-1 and TRBJ2-7; no reliable D call. There are 15 residues in the CDR3. V lost 1 base and J 3 bases, leaving 13 bases between the germline ends. The germline CDR1 and CDR2 sequences are MGHDK and SYGVNS. Here the CDR3 reads CASSEFSSAVYEQYF. In DNA form, the CDR3 reads TGTGCCAGCAGTGAATTTTCCAGTGCCGTCTACGAGCAGTACTTC.

The chain links TRBV5-6 to TRBJ1-6; perhaps TRBD1 as D (6 bases). CDR1 SGHDT and CDR2 YYEEEE come from the germline V gene. V dropped 5 bases and J dropped 6 bases, with 12 bases sitting between them. This CDR3 spans 14 amino acids. CDR3: CASRGAGGNSPLHF. The CDR3 nucleotides are TGTGCCAGCAGGGGGGCGGGAGGTAATTCACCCCTCCACTTT. Complete variable domain (other parts from reference TRBV5-6 and TRBJ1-6): DAGVTQSPTHLIKTRGQQVTLRCSPKSGHDTVSWYQQALGQGPQFIFQYYEEEERQRGNFPDRFSGHQFPNYSSELNVNALLLGDSALYLCASRGAGGNSPLHFGNGTRLTVT.

The J gene is TRBJ2-3, the V gene TRBV7-2; 9 bases are a match to TRBD1. Trimming took 4 bases from V and 4 from J; bases not matched to a gene: 15. Germline V gives CDR1 SGHTA, CDR2 FQGNSA. There are 18 residues in the CDR3. CDR3 nucleotides: TGTGCCAGCAGCTCGGGGACAGGGAGGGCTCCTATGGCAGATACGCAGTATTTT. Translated, it gives CASSSGTGRAPMADTQYF.

The J gene is TRBJ1-1, the V gene TRBV18; the match to TRBD1 covers 9 bases. The germline V gene encodes CDR1 KGHSH and CDR2 LQKENI. J was trimmed by 5 bases and V by 5 bases; bases with no gene match: 9. This CDR3 region has 15 residues. The CDR3 DNA follows: TGTGCCAGCTCATATCACAGGGGGCGGTATACTGAAGCTTTCTTT. Residues: CASSYHRGRYTEAFF.

The gene calls are TRBV6-5 and TRBJ1-2; 8 positions match TRBD1. V trimming: 6 bases; J trimming: 2 bases; junction bases outside the gene matches: 5. The germline V gene has CDR1 MNHEY and CDR2 SVGAGI. The CDR3 loop spans 14 amino acids. The chain's CDR3 is CASSHGQGNYGYTF. The CDR3 DNA is TGTGCCAGCAGCCATGGACAGGGAAACTATGGCTACACCTTC.

The sample holds a few counts of this clone. V gene TRBV25-1 combines with J gene TRBJ1-3; D ambiguous. CDR3 length equals 13 residues. Germline CDR1 reads MGHDK; CDR2 reads SYGVNS. V was clipped by 2 bases and J by 2 bases, with 4 bases between them. CDR3 sequence: CASSERTGNTIYF. The CDR3 DNA reads as TGTGCCAGCAGTGAACGTACTGGAAACACCATATATTTT.

The genes are TRBV28 and TRBJ2-6; no definite D call. The CDR3 covers 17 residues. In germline, CDR1 is MDHEN, CDR2 SYDVKM. Deletions cut 6 bases from V and 4 bases from J, with 19 bases between. The CDR3 protein is CASSPPHVLRGANVLTF. CDR3 nucleotide sequence: TGTGCCAGCAGCCCCCCTCACGTGCTCAGAGGGGCCAACGTCCTGACTTTC. The variable domain in full, completed from reference TRBV28 and TRBJ2-6, reads DVKVTQSSRYLVKRTGEKVFLECVQDMDHENMFWYRQDPGLGLRLIYFSYDVKMKEKGDIPEGYSVSREKKERFSLILESASTNQTSMYLCASSPPHVLRGANVLTFGAGSRLTVL.

This clone came up once. The V and J genes are TRBV2 and TRBJ2-1, with 11 bases lining up with TRBD2. This CDR3 is 16 amino acids long. The V and J ends lost 2 bases and 2 bases, in that order; junction bases with no gene match: 2. Germline V lookup: CDR1 SNHLY, CDR2 FYNNEI. The CDR3 protein is CASSERSGRAYNEQFF. CDR3 nucleotide sequence: TGTGCCAGCAGTGAACGTAGCGGGAGGGCCTACAATGAGCAGTTCTTC.

The chain has TRBV7-2 and TRBJ1-1; no clear D gene. Trimming cost V 5 bases and J 3 bases, with 16 bases left between them. This CDR3 is 15 amino acids long. Looked up from germline, CDR1 is SGHTA and CDR2 is FQGNSA. DNA of the CDR3: TGTGCCAGCAGCCTCAGGACGAGGACTGACACTGAAGCTTTCTTT. This translates into CASSLRTRTDTEAFF.

The J gene is TRBJ1-2, the V gene TRBV29-1; D call uncertain. The CDR3 extends over 12 amino acids. Trimming removed 5 bases from V and 2 bases from J, with 9 bases in between. Germline V gene data show CDR1 as SQVTM and CDR2 as ANQGSEA. The CDR3, as DNA: TGCAGCGTTATAGTTATCAACTATGGCTACACCTTC. It is translated as CSVIVINYGYTF.

V gene TRBV18 combines with J gene TRBJ1-1; D may be TRBD1 (5 bases). CDR1 KGHSH and CDR2 LQKENI come from the germline V gene. The length of the CDR3 is 13 residues. V was clipped by 0 bases and J by 8 bases, with 10 bases between them. DNA for the CDR3: TGTGCCAGCTCACCACCCGGCAGGGTAGAAGCTTTCTTT. Encoded protein: CASSPPGRVEAFF.